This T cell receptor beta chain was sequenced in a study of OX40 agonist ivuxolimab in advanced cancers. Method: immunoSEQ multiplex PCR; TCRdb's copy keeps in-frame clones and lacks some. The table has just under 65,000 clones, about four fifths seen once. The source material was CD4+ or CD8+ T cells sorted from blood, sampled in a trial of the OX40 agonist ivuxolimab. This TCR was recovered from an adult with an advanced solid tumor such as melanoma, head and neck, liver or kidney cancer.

CDR3 in amino acids: CASRLRVRKTYGYTF. The CDR3 coding sequence is TGTGCCAGCAGATTACGGGTCAGAAAGACCTATGGCTACACCTTC. The chain uses TRBV21-1 and TRBJ1-2. TRBV21-1 has pseudogene status. The length of the CDR3 is 15 residues.